This TCR beta chain was found in a study of vaccination effects on CD4 cells after COVID-19. The overall study: As their vaccination, participants received two doses of either BNT162b2 or mRNA-1273.

Sequencing followed a ViraFEST assay step that expanded antigen-specific CD4+ T cells with viral peptide pools. Culture proceeded for 10 days, and CD4+ T cells were then isolated. Absence of prior SARS-CoV-2 infection characterized the vaccine recipients, who showed negative nucleocapsid antibodies. Study-wide results and limits: Sampling in the study covered few convalescent patients and included no early post-infection timepoints. Common cold coronavirus cross-reactivity was shown by only 1 of 255 vaccine-induced clones in healthy vaccinees. Late post-vaccination, clones induced by infection and those induced by vaccine underwent marked clonal contraction.

As to this clone: The target antigen is unknown.

Sequencing was performed with immunoSEQ multiplex PCR; in TCRdb, only in-frame clones are kept and a portion is missing. Of fewer than 55,000 clones detected, 75% to 85% appear once; the ten largest clones hold 5% to 6.5%. Losses at the gene ends were 6 bases for V and 0 bases for J; bases not matched to a gene: 13. Germline CDR1 and CDR2: MNHNS and SASEGT. This CDR3 is 18 amino acids long. The TCR sequence derives from a human donor who received a COVID-19 vaccine. The specimen comprised CD4+ T cells from PBMCs cultured with HCoV-OC43 spike peptides, sampled before COVID-19 vaccination. Subset meaning: HCoV-OC43 spike overlapping peptide pool stimulation. The chain has TRBV6-1 and TRBJ2-1, with 8 nucleotides matching TRBD1. The CDR3 here is CASRERGTGPGSYNEQFF. CDR3 DNA sequence: TGTGCCAGCAGAGAACGTGGGACAGGCCCAGGCTCCTACAATGAGCAGTTCTTC.